One sample yielded the 6 T cell receptor beta chains listed below, sequenced in a study of blood T cell repertoires in COVID-19. TCRdb's table, derived via immunoSEQ multiplex PCR, lists solely in-frame clones and lacks some. The sample consists of about 250,000 clones, around 89% of them appearing once. Input material: peripheral blood. All receptors derive from a man under 40 with acute or convalescent COVID-19.

V gene TRBV2 combines with J gene TRBJ2-1; 13 bases are a match to TRBD2. The CDR3 contains 15 residues. The trim removed 6 bases at V and 9 bases at J, leaving 8 bases unmatched. Germline V gives CDR1 SNHLY, CDR2 FYNNEI. CDR3 nucleotides: TGTGCCAGCAGAATACTAGCGGGAGGGGAAGGTGAGCAGTTCTTC. This encodes CASRILAGGEGEQFF.

This clone was detected only a few times. The chain's CDR3 is CASSFLINQPQHF. CDR3 coding DNA: TGTGCCAGCAGTTTTCTTATCAATCAGCCCCAGCATTTT. J is TRBJ1-5 and V is TRBV28, with D unclear. Germline values: CDR1 MDHEN, CDR2 SYDVKM. The CDR3 runs 13 residues. V lost 3 bases and J 3 bases, leaving 6 bases between the germline ends. Using reference TRBV28 and TRBJ1-5 for the parts outside the CDR3, the full variable domain is DVKVTQSSRYLVKRTGEKVFLECVQDMDHENMFWYRQDPGLGLRLIYFSYDVKMKEKGDIPEGYSVSREKKERFSLILESASTNQTSMYLCASSFLINQPQHFGDGTRLSIL.

There are many counts of this clone. The chain carries TRBV10-3 and TRBJ1-5, with unresolved D. The CDR3 consists of 13 residues. From germline, CDR1 is ENHRY and CDR2 SYGVKD. V lost 4 bases to trimming and J lost 4 bases, with 8 bases between them. CDR3 sequence reads: CAISGGPNQPQHF. Written as DNA, the CDR3 is TGTGCCATCAGTGGAGGGCCTAATCAGCCCCAGCATTTT.

The V gene is TRBV9, the J gene TRBJ2-1; D possibly corresponds to TRBD2 (6 bases). V gave up 4 bases and J gave up 3 bases, with 14 bases separating them. CDR3 length: 15 residues. Per the germline V gene, CDR1 is SGDLS and CDR2 is YYNGEE. The DNA of the CDR3 is TGTGCCAGCAGCTTAAGCGGGCCTTACTACAATGAGCAGTTCTTC. Residues: CASSLSGPYYNEQFF.

With regard to this clone: The same CDR3 arises from other DNA sequences in this sample as well. The V gene is TRBV3-1 (or the pseudogene TRBV3-2), the J gene TRBJ2-7; tentatively, D is TRBD2 (7 bases). Trimming took 2 bases from V and 2 from J, leaving 16 bases between them. Germline loops: CDR1 LGHDT, CDR2 YNNKEL (reference sequence). The CDR3 is made up of 16 amino acids. DNA for the CDR3: TGTGCCAGCAGCCAACGGGGGGCGGGGAGGGCCTACGAGCAGTACTTC. It codes for CASSQRGAGRAYEQYF.

This chain joins TRBV15 and TRBJ2-5; D unresolved. V was shortened by 2 bases and J by 4 bases, with 11 bases between the two germline ends. Germline assignment: CDR1 LNHNV and CDR2 YYDKDF (reference sequence). The CDR3 length is 14 residues. For the CDR3, the DNA is TGTGCCACCAGCAGAACAGCAGCTGGAGAGACCCAGTACTTC. Translating it yields CATSRTAAGETQYF.